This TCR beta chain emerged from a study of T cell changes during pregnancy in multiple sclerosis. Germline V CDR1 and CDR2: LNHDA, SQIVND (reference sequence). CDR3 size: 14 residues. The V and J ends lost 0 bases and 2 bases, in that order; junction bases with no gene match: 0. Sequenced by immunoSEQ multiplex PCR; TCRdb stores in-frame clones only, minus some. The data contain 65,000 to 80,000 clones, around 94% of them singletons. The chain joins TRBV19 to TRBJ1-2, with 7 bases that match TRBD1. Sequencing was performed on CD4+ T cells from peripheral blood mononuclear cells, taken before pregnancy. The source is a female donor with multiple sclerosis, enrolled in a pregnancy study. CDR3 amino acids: CASSIEGGNYGYTF. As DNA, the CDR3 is TGTGCCAGTAGTATAGAAGGGGGCAACTATGGCTACACCTTC.